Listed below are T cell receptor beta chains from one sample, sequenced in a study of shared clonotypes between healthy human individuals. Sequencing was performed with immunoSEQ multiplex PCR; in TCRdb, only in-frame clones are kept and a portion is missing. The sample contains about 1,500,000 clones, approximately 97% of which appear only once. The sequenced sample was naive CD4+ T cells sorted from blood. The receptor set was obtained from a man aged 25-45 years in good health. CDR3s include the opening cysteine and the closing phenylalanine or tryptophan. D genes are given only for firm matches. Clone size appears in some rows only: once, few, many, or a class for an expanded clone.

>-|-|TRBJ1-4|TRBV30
TGTGCCTGGAGGAGGGACACCCTCTCCACCGTGTTTTTT
CAWRRDTLSTVFF
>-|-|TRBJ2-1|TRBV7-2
TGTGCCAGCAGCTTAATTGCTTCGGGACTTTACAATGAGCAGTTCTTC
CASSLIASGLYNEQFF
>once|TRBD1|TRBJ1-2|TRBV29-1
TGCAGCGTTGCCCCCTTGGGACAGCAAAAGATCGGTGGCTACACCTTC
CSVAPLGQQKIGGYTF
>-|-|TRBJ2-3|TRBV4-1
TGCGCCAGCAGCCGAGGGACCACCGCAGATACGCAGTATTTT
CASSRGTTADTQYF
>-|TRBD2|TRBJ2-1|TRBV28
TGTGCCAGCAGGCTCCTAGCGGGAGTCTACAATGAGCAGTTCTTC
CASRLLAGVYNEQFF
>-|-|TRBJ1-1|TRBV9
TGTGCCAGCAGCGTAGTGGGCAGGTTTAACAATGAAGCTTTCTTT
CASSVVGRFNNEAFF
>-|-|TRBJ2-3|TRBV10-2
TGCGCCAGCAGTGAGCTGAGGGATACGCAGTATTTT
CASSELRDTQYF
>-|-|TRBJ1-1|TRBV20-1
TGCAGTGCTAGAGCGAACACTGAAGCTTTCTTT
CSARANTEAFF
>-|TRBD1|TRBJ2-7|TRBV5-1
TGCGCCAGCAGCCGCCGGGACAGGGGTGCTGCCGAGCAGTACTTC
CASSRRDRGAAEQYF
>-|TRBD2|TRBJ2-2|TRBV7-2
TGTGCCAGCAGCTCAGCGGGAGGAAAGCTGTTTTTT
CASSSAGGKLFF
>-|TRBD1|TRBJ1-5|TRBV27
TGTGCCAGCAGTTTATCGAGGTTGGGGACAGGGACTCAGCCCCAGCATTTT
CASSLSRLGTGTQPQHF
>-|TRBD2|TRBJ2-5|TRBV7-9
TGTGCCAGCAGCTTTAGGACTAGCGGGAGACGGGAGACCCAGTACTTC
CASSFRTSGRRETQYF
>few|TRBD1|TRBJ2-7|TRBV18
TGTGCCAGCTCACCACAGGGGGCTCAACTGTACGAGCAGTACTTC
CASSPQGAQLYEQYF
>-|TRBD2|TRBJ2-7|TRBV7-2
TGTGCCAGCAGCTTGTCTAATCCTAGCGGGAAATACTACGAGCAGTACTTC
CASSLSNPSGKYYEQYF
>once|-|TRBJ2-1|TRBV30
TGTGCCTGGACGTGGCGCAATGAGCAGTTCTTC
CAWTWRNEQFF
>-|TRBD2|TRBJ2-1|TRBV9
TGTGCCAGCAGCGTAGGGGCTAGCGGGACCTACAATGAGCAGTTCTTC
CASSVGASGTYNEQFF
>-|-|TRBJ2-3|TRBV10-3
TGTGCCATCAGTGAGTCGAGTGCAGATACGCAGTATTTT
CAISESSADTQYF
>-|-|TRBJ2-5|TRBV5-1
TGCGCCAGCAGCCCGGAGGCAGGGAGGAAGACCCAGTACTTC
CASSPEAGRKTQYF
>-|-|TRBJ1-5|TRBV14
TGTGCCAGCAGCTTCCAGGGACAGCCCCAGCATTTT
CASSFQGQPQHF
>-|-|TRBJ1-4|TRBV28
TGTGCCAGCAGGCGGGGGGGGATGGAAGAAAAACTGTTTTTT
CASRRGGMEEKLFF
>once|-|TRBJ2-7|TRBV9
TGTGCCAGCAGCCCCTTCCCCTTAGGCTCCTACGAGCAGTACTTC
CASSPFPLGSYEQYF
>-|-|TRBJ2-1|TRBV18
TGTGCCAGCTCACTCCGGGGGCCGGGGAATGAGCAGTTCTTC
CASSLRGPGNEQFF
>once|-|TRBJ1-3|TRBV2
TGTGCCAGCAGTGACGAGACAGCGCTCCTTTCTGGAAACACCATATATTTT
CASSDETALLSGNTIYF
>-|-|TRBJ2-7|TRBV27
TGTGCCAGCAGTCCCGTCTCGGCGGGGATTTACGAGCAGTACTTC
CASSPVSAGIYEQYF
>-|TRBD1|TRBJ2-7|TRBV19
TGTGCCAGTAGTGCGGACAGGTGGACCTACGAGCAGTACTTC
CASSADRWTYEQYF
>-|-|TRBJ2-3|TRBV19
TGTGCCAGTAGTACGCTAGGGCAAGTTACGCAGTATTTT
CASSTLGQVTQYF
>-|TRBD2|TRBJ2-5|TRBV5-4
TGTGCCAGCAGCCCCGGGGGGTCGCCAAACCAAGAGACCCAGTACTTC
CASSPGGSPNQETQYF
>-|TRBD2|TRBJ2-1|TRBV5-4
TGTGCCAGCAGCTTGGGCCGGGAGGTAATTGAGAGGCAGTTCTTC
CASSLGREVIERQFF
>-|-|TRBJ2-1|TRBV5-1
TGCGCCAGCAGCTTGTTCCGGGGGAACTCCTACAATGAGCAGTTCTTC
CASSLFRGNSYNEQFF
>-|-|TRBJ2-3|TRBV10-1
TGCGCCAGCAGTGGCCAGGCCACAGATACGCAGTATTTT
CASSGQATDTQYF
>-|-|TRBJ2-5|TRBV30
TGTGCCTGGAGTCAGATCAGGGGAGAGACCCAGTACTTC
CAWSQIRGETQYF
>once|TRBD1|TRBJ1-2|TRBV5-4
TGTGCCAGCAGCTTGCAGGGGGCAGAGGGCTACACCTTC
CASSLQGAEGYTF
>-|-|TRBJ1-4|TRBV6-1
TGTGCCAGCAGTGAATTGGGAGGGAGGGTAGGTGAAAAACTGTTTTTT
CASSELGGRVGEKLFF
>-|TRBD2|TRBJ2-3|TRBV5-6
TGTGCCAGCAGCTTCCCGAAGCTAGCGGGAGGATTAGATACGCAGTATTTT
CASSFPKLAGGLDTQYF
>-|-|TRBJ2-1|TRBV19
TGTGCCAGTAGTATGCTTTTCAGTCGAGGGGCCAATGAGCAGTTCTTC
CASSMLFSRGANEQFF
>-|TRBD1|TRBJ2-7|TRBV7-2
TGTGCCAGCAGCTTAGTTCATGGGACAGGGGGCTCCGAGCAGTACTTC
CASSLVHGTGGSEQYF